A single sample gave rise to the 6 T cell receptor beta chains below, sequenced in a study of metastatic and nonmetastatic thyroid tumors. TCRdb reanalyzed the PCR reads with MiXCR. Among 20,000 to 30,000 clones, 13% were seen once, and the ten largest hold approximately 4.9%. Treatment of any kind had been given to no patient before thyroid surgery. The sample taken for sequencing was blood. These receptors were obtained from a female donor with papillary thyroid cancer or a benign thyroid nodule (not recorded which). Some clones in this sample may be carry-over from other donors' samples.

This chain joins TRBV12-3 or TRBV12-4 and TRBJ1-2; 10 bases align to TRBD1. The CDR3 runs 18 residues. Losses at the gene ends were 3 bases for V and 1 base for J; bases not matched to a gene: 11. The CDR3 loop is CASSFGLTGGEGNYGYTF. The CDR3 DNA sequence: TGTGCCAGCAGTTTTGGCCTGACAGGGGGCGAGGGTAACTATGGCTACACCTTC.

This clone has just a few counts. The V gene is TRBV10-3, the J gene TRBJ2-1; D is unresolved. The CDR3 is 13 amino acids. Trimming took off 7 bases at V and 6 bases at J, with 13 bases between the two ends. Germline CDR1 and CDR2: ENHRY and SYGVKD. The CDR3 nucleotides read TGTGCCATCATGCGTGACGGCTTCAATGAGCAGTTCTTC. Translating it yields CAIMRDGFNEQFF.

The table lists this clone with a few counts. The junction shows a germline mismatch at one end, possibly a read error. The rearrangement links TRBV6-1 to TRBJ2-1, with TRBD2 matching over 8 bases. Germline V gene data show CDR1 as MNHNS and CDR2 as SASEGT. The CDR3 sequence is 15 residues long. Here the CDR3 reads CASSTTSGGVNDQFF. In nucleotides, the CDR3 is TGTGCCAGCAGTACGACTTCCGGGGGGGTCAATGATCAGTTCTTC.

Ten or more counts support this clone. The chain couples TRBV28 to TRBJ1-4, with D perhaps matching TRBD1 (6 bases). Trimming took 6 bases from V and 8 from J, leaving 22 bases between them. The CDR3 is 16 amino acids. Germline lookup yields CDR1 MDHEN and CDR2 SYDVKM. CDR3 sequence: CASSPNRGPLSEKLFF. The CDR3 DNA reads TGTGCCAGCAGCCCGAACCGGGGGCCATTATCAGAAAAACTGTTTTTT.

The table lists this clone with many counts. This rearrangement joins TRBV18 to TRBJ2-1; D remains unclear. Germline CDR1 is KGHSH and CDR2 is LQKENI. Trimming left V 3 bases short and J 5 bases short, with 5 bases between. CDR3 length: 12 amino acids. In nucleotides, the CDR3 is TGTGCCAGCTCACCTGAAGACAATGAGCAGTTCTTC. It codes for CASSPEDNEQFF.

The gene calls are TRBV19 and TRBJ1-3, with a tentative D call TRBD1 (6 bases). V gave up 7 bases and J gave up 0 bases, with 25 bases separating them. The germline V gene encodes CDR1 LNHDA and CDR2 SQIVND (reference sequence). This CDR3 comprises 19 residues. CDR3 DNA: TGTGCCAGTATTTTGGGGTCCTTCGGGGGCTACCTCTCTGGAAACACCATATATTTT. Protein: CASILGSFGGYLSGNTIYF.